This T cell receptor beta chain was found in a study of T-cell reconstitution after alpha-beta-depleted transplantation in children. Molecular barcoding with unique molecular identifiers was used for the TCRbeta library. MiXCR, run by TCRdb on the PCR reads, gives a single entry per CDR3 protein. The sample yields about 460,000 distinct CDR3 sequences, under 15% seen once. The CDR3 has 15 residues. The V gene's germline CDR1 is MNHNS and CDR2 SASEGT. The V end lost 7 bases, the J end lost 5 bases, and 20 bases lay between the germline ends. Ten or more counts support this clonotype. This clonotype originated in a human donor who donated a stem cell graft to a child with combined immunodeficiency. The V gene is TRBV6-1, the J gene TRBJ1-2, with D perhaps matching TRBD1 (5 bases). Sequenced here: PBMCs from the stem cell graft donor, sampled from the stem cell graft. This chain's CDR3 is CASTITGDVGYGYTF. CDR3 sequence (DNA): TGTGCCAGCACTATAACAGGAGACGTCGGGTATGGCTACACCTTC.